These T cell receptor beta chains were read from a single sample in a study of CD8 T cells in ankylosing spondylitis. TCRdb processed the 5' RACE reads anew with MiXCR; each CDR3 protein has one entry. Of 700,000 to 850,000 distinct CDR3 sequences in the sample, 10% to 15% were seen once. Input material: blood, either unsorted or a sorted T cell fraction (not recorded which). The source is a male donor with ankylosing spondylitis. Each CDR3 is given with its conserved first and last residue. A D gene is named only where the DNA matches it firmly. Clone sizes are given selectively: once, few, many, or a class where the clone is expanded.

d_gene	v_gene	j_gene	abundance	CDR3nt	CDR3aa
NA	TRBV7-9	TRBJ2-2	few	TGTGCCAGCAGCTTAGCAGGGGTCACCGGGGAGCTGTTTTTT	CASSLAGVTGELFF
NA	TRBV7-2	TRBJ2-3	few	TGTGCCAGCAGCTTACGGACAGTGATGACAGGCGATACGCAGTATTTT	CASSLRTVMTGDTQYF
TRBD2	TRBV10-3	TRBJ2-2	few	TGTGCCACCTCTCCTAGCGGGAGGGCCTTGGGGGAGCTGTTTTTT	CATSPSGRALGELFF
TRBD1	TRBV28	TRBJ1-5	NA	TGTGCCAGCAGTGAGCAGAGGACAGGTAATCAGCCCCAGCATTTT	CASSEQRTGNQPQHF
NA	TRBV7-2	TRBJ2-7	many	TGTGCCAGCAGCTTAGAGCTTGGCGGCCACTACGAGCAGTACTTC	CASSLELGGHYEQYF
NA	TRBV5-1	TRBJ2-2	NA	TGCGCCAGCAGCTTGGCAGGGGCGTCCGGGGAGCTGTTTTTT	CASSLAGASGELFF
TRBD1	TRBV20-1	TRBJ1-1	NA	TGCAGTGCTGCTTACAGGGGGGCCAACACTGAAGCTTTCTTT	CSAAYRGANTEAFF
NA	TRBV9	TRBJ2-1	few	TGTGCCAGCAGCGTACGGCTAGAGCACAATGAGCAGTTCTTC	CASSVRLEHNEQFF
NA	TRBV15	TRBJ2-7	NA	TGTGCCACCAGCAGAGACAGGGCGGACGAGCAGTACTTC	CATSRDRADEQYF
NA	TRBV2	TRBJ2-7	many	TGTGCCAGCAGTGTTTTCCTTCCGCCGGGGCTCCGGACCTTACTCGAGCAGTACTTC	CASSVFLPPGLRTLLEQYF
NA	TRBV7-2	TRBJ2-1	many	TGTGCCAGCAGGGTGGCGGGGGCCGCTGAGCAGTTCTTC	CASRVAGAAEQFF
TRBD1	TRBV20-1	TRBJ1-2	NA	TGCAGTGGATATAGGGTCGACAGGGAAAACTATGGCTACACCTTC	CSGYRVDRENYGYTF
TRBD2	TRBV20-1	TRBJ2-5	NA	TGCAGTGCTAGCCGGCGGGGGGTTGGAGAGACCCAGTACTTC	CSASRRGVGETQYF
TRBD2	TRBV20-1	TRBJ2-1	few	TGCAGTGCTAGGAGCGGGAGGGCTAATGAGCAGTTCTTC	CSARSGRANEQFF
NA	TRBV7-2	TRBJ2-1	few	TGTGCCAGCAGCTTAGCGGCTAGCGACTACAATGAGCAGTTCTTC	CASSLAASDYNEQFF
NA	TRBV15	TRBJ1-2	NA	TGTGCCACCAGCCCTGGGACTCCTGGGGGCTACACCTTC	CATSPGTPGGYTF
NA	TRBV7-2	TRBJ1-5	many	TGTGCCAGCAGCGGGAACCGGAATCAGCCCCAGCATTTT	CASSGNRNQPQHF